Listed below are T cell receptor beta chains from one sample, sequenced in a study of blood T cell repertoires in COVID-19. Produced via immunoSEQ multiplex PCR; TCRdb's table is partial and in-frame only. The sample consists of over 60,000 clones, about 86% of them appearing once. The sample taken for sequencing was peripheral blood. These receptors all stem from a man in his forties with acute or convalescent COVID-19. CDR3s include the opening cysteine and the closing phenylalanine or tryptophan. Fields, in order: CDR3 protein, V gene, CDR3 length, J gene.

CDR3 protein: CASSEGGGVTQYF
V gene: TRBV6-1
CDR3 length: 13
J gene: TRBJ2-3

CDR3 protein: CASSLNWDRDGQPQHF
V gene: TRBV7-9
CDR3 length: 16
J gene: TRBJ1-5

CDR3 protein: CASSFLSGIRGTNVNSPLHF
V gene: TRBV28
CDR3 length: 20
J gene: TRBJ1-6

CDR3 protein: CASSPRGVSFGEQFF
V gene: TRBV3-1/TRBV3-2
CDR3 length: 15
J gene: TRBJ2-1

CDR3 protein: CSVASSAGEAFF
V gene: TRBV29-1
CDR3 length: 12
J gene: TRBJ1-1

CDR3 protein: CASLLTGGNTEAFF
V gene: TRBV18
CDR3 length: 14
J gene: TRBJ1-1

CDR3 protein: CASSLEGTSGETQYF
V gene: TRBV5-5
CDR3 length: 15
J gene: TRBJ2-5

CDR3 protein: CASSLAPTGFEQYF
V gene: TRBV11-3
CDR3 length: 14
J gene: TRBJ2-7

CDR3 protein: CARLTGKNTEAFF
V gene: TRBV25-1
CDR3 length: 13
J gene: TRBJ1-1

CDR3 protein: CATSDRQGAGGYTF
V gene: TRBV24-1
CDR3 length: 14
J gene: TRBJ1-2

CDR3 protein: CASSPDRGAFF
V gene: TRBV18
CDR3 length: 11
J gene: TRBJ1-1

CDR3 protein: CASSQDSFYNSPLHF
V gene: TRBV3-1/TRBV3-2
CDR3 length: 15
J gene: TRBJ1-6

CDR3 protein: CASSSTGNQPQHF
V gene: TRBV5-8
CDR3 length: 13
J gene: TRBJ1-5

CDR3 protein: CASILGGGEETQYF
V gene: TRBV6-6
CDR3 length: 14
J gene: TRBJ2-5

CDR3 protein: CASSSTEAPYGYTF
V gene: TRBV7-9
CDR3 length: 14
J gene: TRBJ1-2

CDR3 protein: CASRRDSPGDTF
V gene: TRBV2
CDR3 length: 12
J gene: TRBJ1-2

CDR3 protein: CASSLGVTLAAQETQYF
V gene: TRBV5-1
CDR3 length: 17
J gene: TRBJ2-5

CDR3 protein: CASSHGQGSGNTIYF
V gene: TRBV7-2
CDR3 length: 15
J gene: TRBJ1-3

CDR3 protein: CASSSTSGAAETQYF
V gene: TRBV7-2
CDR3 length: 15
J gene: TRBJ2-5

CDR3 protein: CASSISGAQHF
V gene: TRBV12-3/TRBV12-4
CDR3 length: 11
J gene: TRBJ1-5

CDR3 protein: CASSKQGSGNIQYF
V gene: TRBV2
CDR3 length: 14
J gene: TRBJ2-4

CDR3 protein: CASNPGGQGIFYGYTF
V gene: TRBV19
CDR3 length: 16
J gene: TRBJ1-2

CDR3 protein: CASSLVGSGFPYEQYF
V gene: TRBV5-6
CDR3 length: 16
J gene: TRBJ2-7

CDR3 protein: CASSGALEEKLFF
V gene: TRBV5-1
CDR3 length: 13
J gene: TRBJ1-4

CDR3 protein: CASSPGGPILSSYNEQFF
V gene: TRBV7-2
CDR3 length: 18
J gene: TRBJ2-1

CDR3 protein: CATSEAGATWSEQFF
V gene: TRBV24-1
CDR3 length: 15
J gene: TRBJ2-1

CDR3 protein: CASSVRPLNTGELFF
V gene: TRBV10-2
CDR3 length: 15
J gene: TRBJ2-2

CDR3 protein: CASSLRPGSWDNEQFF
V gene: TRBV12-1
CDR3 length: 16
J gene: TRBJ2-1

CDR3 protein: CASSFSDTGGRKRTGELFF
V gene: TRBV11-2
CDR3 length: 19
J gene: TRBJ2-2

CDR3 protein: CASSLEGPVETQYF
V gene: TRBV5-1
CDR3 length: 14
J gene: TRBJ2-5

CDR3 protein: CASSTNRVGTEAFF
V gene: TRBV19
CDR3 length: 14
J gene: TRBJ1-1

CDR3 protein: CAISESGPGLSLDEQYF
V gene: TRBV10-3
CDR3 length: 17
J gene: TRBJ2-7

CDR3 protein: CASSIRQGSTEAFF
V gene: TRBV19
CDR3 length: 14
J gene: TRBJ1-1

CDR3 protein: CASSGQGVSPLHF
V gene: TRBV10-2
CDR3 length: 13
J gene: TRBJ1-6

CDR3 protein: CAWQTAGVNEAFF
V gene: TRBV30
CDR3 length: 13
J gene: TRBJ1-1

CDR3 protein: CASSHIGNTIYF
V gene: TRBV3-1/TRBV3-2
CDR3 length: 12
J gene: TRBJ1-3

CDR3 protein: CASSPRQGTISGNTIYF
V gene: TRBV14
CDR3 length: 17
J gene: TRBJ1-3